The 21 T cell receptor beta chains in this list originate from one sample, sequenced in a study of hypomethylating agent response in myelodysplastic syndrome. Assay: immunoSEQ multiplex PCR; the TCRdb copy retains only in-frame clones and omits some. Of some 5,700 clones in the sample, roughly 90% were seen once. This specimen was bone marrow, taken before or after starting hypomethylating agent treatment for myelodysplastic syndrome (not recorded which). These receptors were collected from a human donor with myelodysplastic syndrome.

V usage is TRBV19 and J usage is TRBJ2-2, with TRBD1 matching over 7 bases. From germline, CDR1 is LNHDA and CDR2 SQIVND (reference sequence). CDR3 length: 13 amino acids. The V segment lost 7 bases and the J segment 4 bases; nucleotides outside the gene matches: 3. The CDR3 loop is CASKQGTTGELFF. CDR3 coding DNA: TGTGCCAGTAAACAGGGGACCACCGGGGAGCTGTTTTTT.

The chain couples TRBV7-9 to TRBJ2-3; D is perhaps TRBD2 (5 bases). The V and J ends lost 1 base and 12 bases respectively, with 11 bases between them. CDR3 length: 12 amino acids. Germline V CDR1 and CDR2: SEHNR, FQNEAQ (reference sequence). In DNA, the CDR3 is TGTGCCAGCAGCTTAGTACAAGGGAGTCAGTATTTT. Translated, it gives CASSLVQGSQYF. Filled out from reference TRBV7-9 and TRBJ2-3, the complete variable domain reads DTGVSQNPRHKITKRGQNVTFRCDPISEHNRLYWYRQTLGQGPEFLTYFQNEAQLEKSRLLSDRFSAERPKGSFSTLEIQRTEQGDSAMYLCASSLVQGSQYFGPGTRLTVL.

This chain links TRBV6-5 with TRBJ2-7; TRBD1 might be the D (6 bases). Germline V lookup: CDR1 MNHEY, CDR2 SVGAGI. The CDR3 has 13 amino acids. Deletions cut 8 bases from V and 6 bases from J, with 17 bases between. The CDR3 bases are TGTGCCAGCCCAGATTACAGGGCCCTCGAGCAGTACGTC. Protein product: CASPDYRALEQYV.

V and J are TRBV2 and TRBJ1-1; 7 bases are a match to TRBD1. J lost 2 bases, V lost 6 bases, and 12 bases had no gene match. CDR3 length: 16 amino acids. Germline CDR1 reads SNHLY; CDR2 reads FYNNEI. This CDR3 is CASRAGGVADNTEAFF. CDR3 DNA: TGTGCCAGCAGGGCAGGGGGGGTTGCGGATAACACTGAAGCTTTCTTT.

The rearrangement uses TRBV28 and TRBJ1-1; tentatively, D is TRBD1 (6 bases). Trimming left V 5 bases short and J 4 bases short, with 14 bases between. Germline CDR1 is MDHEN and CDR2 is SYDVKM. This CDR3 contains 14 residues. Here the CDR3 DNA reads TGTGCCAGCAGTCCCGGCAGGGGACCCACTGAAGCTTTCTTT. Residues: CASSPGRGPTEAFF.

V gene TRBV19 combines with J gene TRBJ1-2, with TRBD1 matching 7 bases. The CDR3 totals 14 residues. Per the germline V gene, CDR1 is LNHDA and CDR2 is SQIVND (reference sequence). V gave up 0 bases and J gave up 7 bases; unmatched junction bases: 5. The CDR3, as DNA: TGTGCCAGTAGTATAGAGGGGACAGAAGCTGGCTACACCTTC. Translation gives CASSIEGTEAGYTF.

The rearrangement links TRBV7-3 to TRBJ2-1, with a weak D call TRBD2 (7 bases). Deletions cut 0 bases from V and 2 bases from J, with 8 bases between. This CDR3 has 15 amino acids. Germline-derived CDR1 and CDR2 are SGHTA and FQGTGA. The CDR3 spells CASSLTGGPYNEQFF. In DNA, the CDR3 is TGTGCCAGCAGCTTAACGGGGGGGCCCTACAATGAGCAGTTCTTC.

The chain has TRBV11-3 and TRBJ2-7; no clear D. This CDR3 has 13 amino acids. Germline assignment: CDR1 SGHNT and CDR2 YENEEA. The V and J ends lost 0 bases and 2 bases respectively, with 5 bases between them. The CDR3 region has the DNA TGTGCCAGCAGCTTAGACGGAACCTACGAGCAGTACTTC. Protein: CASSLDGTYEQYF.

The chain recombines TRBV27 with TRBJ1-2; TRBD1 agrees at 7 bases. Trimming removed 5 bases from V and 1 base from J; junction bases left unmatched: 4. The CDR3 loop spans 14 amino acids. Looked up from germline, CDR1 is MNHEY and CDR2 is SMNVEV (reference sequence). The CDR3 nucleotides read TGTGCCAGCAGTCCAAACAGGGGTAACTATGGCTACACCTTC. As protein: CASSPNRGNYGYTF.

CDR3 in amino acids: CASSFRGAPYEQYF. In DNA, the CDR3 is TGTGCCAGCAGTTTTCGGGGGGCCCCCTACGAGCAGTACTTC. The genes are TRBV27 and TRBJ2-5; D perhaps matches TRBD2 (7 bases). The J call is in doubt because the DNA end fits TRBJ2-7 better. This CDR3 has 14 amino acids. Germline lookup yields CDR1 MNHEY and CDR2 SMNVEV (reference sequence).

This clone was found once. The genes are TRBV5-1 and TRBJ1-5; unclear D gene. From germline, CDR1 is SGHRS and CDR2 YFSETQ. This CDR3 has 13 amino acids. V lost 0 bases and J 3 bases, leaving 4 bases between the germline ends. In DNA, the CDR3 is TGCGCCAGCAGCTTGGGGGTCAATCAGCCCCAGCATTTT. It is translated as CASSLGVNQPQHF. Full variable domain (missing parts from reference TRBV5-1 and TRBJ1-5): KAGVTQTPRYLIKTRGQQVTLSCSPISGHRSVSWYQQTPGQGLQFLFEYFSETQRNKGNFPGRFSGRQFSNSRSEMNVSTLELGDSALYLCASSLGVNQPQHFGDGTRLSIL.

The table lists this clone with a count of one. The CDR3 reads CASSERGAGVGKDEQFF. The CDR3 DNA sequence: TGTGCCAGCAGTGAACGGGGAGCGGGAGTAGGGAAGGATGAGCAGTTCTTC. The chain recombines TRBV6-1 with TRBJ2-1; TRBD2 aligns across 8 bases. The CDR3 runs to 17 residues. Germline-derived CDR1 and CDR2 are MNHNS and SASEGT. With V trimmed by 2 bases and J by 8 bases, 14 bases remained unmatched.

The CDR3 nucleotides read TGTGCCACCAGCAGAGATCTCGGGGGGACCTACGAGCAGTACTTC. It yields the protein CATSRDLGGTYEQYF. This chain joins TRBV15 and TRBJ2-7; 7 bases agree with TRBD2. V was clipped by 0 bases and J by 2 bases; unmatched bases: 4. This CDR3 has 15 amino acids. CDR1 is LNHNV and CDR2 is YYDKDF in the germline V gene (reference sequence).

This chain connects TRBV4-1 to TRBJ1-2; D may be TRBD1 (6 bases). The CDR3 extends over 17 amino acids. Between the trimmed V and J ends, which lost 0 bases and 4 bases, there was a span of 18 bases. The germline CDR1 and CDR2 sequences are MGHRA and YSYEKL. CDR3 residues: CASSQDSSGALGYGYTF. Here the CDR3 DNA reads TGCGCCAGCAGCCAAGATTCTTCGGGGGCCCTCGGCTATGGCTACACCTTC.

As to this clone: One end of the junction varies from germline; a read error may be responsible. V usage is TRBV2 and J usage is TRBJ2-7; TRBD1 agrees at 10 bases. This CDR3 contains 11 residues. Germline V CDR1 and CDR2: SNHLY, FYNNEI. Here the CDR3 reads CASRLRDRGKF. For the CDR3, the DNA is TGTGCCAGCAGACTACGGGACAGGGGCAAGTTC.

This rearrangement joins TRBV5-6 to TRBJ1-5; 9 nucleotides agree with TRBD1. After removal of 2 bases from V and 6 bases from J, the junction contained 6 bases not matched to a gene. CDR1 and CDR2 from the germline V gene are SGHDT and YYEEEE. CDR3 length: 15 amino acids. CDR3 DNA: TGTGCCAGCAGCTTACAGGGGGCAATAGCTCAGCCCCAGCATTTT. This gives the protein CASSLQGAIAQPQHF. The complete variable domain, with remaining parts taken from reference TRBV5-6 and TRBJ1-5, reads DAGVTQSPTHLIKTRGQQVTLRCSPKSGHDTVSWYQQALGQGPQFIFQYYEEEERQRGNFPDRFSGHQFPNYSSELNVNALLLGDSALYLCASSLQGAIAQPQHFGDGTRLSIL.

The chain uses TRBV10-2 and TRBJ1-2; D gene ambiguous. V was shortened by 6 bases and J by 0 bases, with 8 bases between the two germline ends. Looked up from germline, CDR1 is WSHSY and CDR2 is SAAADI. CDR3 length equals 13 residues. The chain's CDR3 is CASRDVSNYGYTF. CDR3 bases: TGCGCCAGCAGGGACGTCTCTAACTATGGCTACACCTTC.

The chain links TRBV7-2 to TRBJ2-7, with 10 bases aligning to TRBD1. V dropped 6 bases and J dropped 4; count of bases not matched to a gene: 3. The CDR3 consists of 13 residues. CDR1 and CDR2 (germline): SGHTA, FQGNSA. This chain's CDR3 is CASRTGGSYEQYF. As DNA, the CDR3 is TGTGCCAGCAGGACAGGGGGCTCTTACGAGCAGTACTTC.

The chain has TRBV7-2 and TRBJ2-1, with 15 bases fitting TRBD2. Germline CDR1 reads SGHTA; CDR2 reads FQGNSA. The CDR3 has 16 residues. Unmatched junction bases numbered 6, after V lost 5 bases and J lost 7 bases. CDR3: CASSTSGTSGRNEQFF. The CDR3 DNA reads TGTGCCAGCAGCACTTCCGGGACTAGCGGGAGGAATGAGCAGTTCTTC.

The V call is TRBV7-8, the J call TRBJ1-1; 7 bases are shared with TRBD1. The CDR3 contains 14 residues. V lost 3 bases, J lost 4 bases, and 5 bases stayed unmatched. CDR1 SGHVS and CDR2 FQNEAQ come from the germline V gene. Written as DNA, the CDR3 is TGTGCCAGCAGCTTCGACAGGGCGTCCACTGAAGCTTTCTTT. This codes for CASSFDRASTEAFF.

The chain employs TRBV10-2 and TRBJ2-3; D is perhaps TRBD2 (5 bases). The CDR3 contains 12 residues. Germline CDR1 WSHSY, CDR2 SAAADI. The V end lost 10 bases, the J end lost 1 base, and 9 bases lay between the germline ends. For the CDR3, the DNA is TGCGCCACCACGAGGGGCACAGATACGCAGTATTTT. It encodes CATTRGTDTQYF.